This T cell receptor (beta chain) was obtained from a study of cytomegalovirus exposure and HLA in healthy donors. Study-wide points: Presence/absence analyses supposed approximately even sequencing depth among donors. At a 0.05 false discovery rate, a later analysis found some 17,000 TCR beta sequences to be associated with HLA alleles.

The study ran its PCR with 60 Vbeta and 13 Jbeta primers. Measured with immunoSEQ multiplex PCR; TCRdb has only the in-frame clones, and not every one. The sample has tens of thousands of clones, roughly three fifths seen once. In regard to this clone: Its specificity is not known.

Sequencing was done on a sample of PBMCs. This receptor was taken from a woman aged 25 to 45 in good health and CMV-seronegative.

CDR3 sequence (DNA): TGTGCCGGGTCGACATCCAGCACAGATACGCAGTATTTT. Translation: CAGSTSSTDTQYF. The rearrangement links TRBV19 to TRBJ2-3; no clear D. The CDR3 is 13 amino acids. The V gene's germline CDR1 is LNHDA and CDR2 SQIVND (reference sequence). Trimming cost V 11 bases and J 0 bases, with 12 bases left between them.